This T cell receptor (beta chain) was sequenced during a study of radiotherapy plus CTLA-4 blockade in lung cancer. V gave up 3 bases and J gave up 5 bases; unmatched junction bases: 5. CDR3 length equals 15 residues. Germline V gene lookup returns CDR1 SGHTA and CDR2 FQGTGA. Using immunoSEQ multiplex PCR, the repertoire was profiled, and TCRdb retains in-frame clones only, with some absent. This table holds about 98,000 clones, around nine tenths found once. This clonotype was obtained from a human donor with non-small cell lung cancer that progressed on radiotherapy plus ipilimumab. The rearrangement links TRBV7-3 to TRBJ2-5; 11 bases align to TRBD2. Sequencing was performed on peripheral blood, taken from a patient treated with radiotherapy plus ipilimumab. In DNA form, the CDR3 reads TGTGCCAGCAGCTTTAGCGGGAGGGCCGGGGAGACCCAGTACTTC. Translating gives CASSFSGRAGETQYF.